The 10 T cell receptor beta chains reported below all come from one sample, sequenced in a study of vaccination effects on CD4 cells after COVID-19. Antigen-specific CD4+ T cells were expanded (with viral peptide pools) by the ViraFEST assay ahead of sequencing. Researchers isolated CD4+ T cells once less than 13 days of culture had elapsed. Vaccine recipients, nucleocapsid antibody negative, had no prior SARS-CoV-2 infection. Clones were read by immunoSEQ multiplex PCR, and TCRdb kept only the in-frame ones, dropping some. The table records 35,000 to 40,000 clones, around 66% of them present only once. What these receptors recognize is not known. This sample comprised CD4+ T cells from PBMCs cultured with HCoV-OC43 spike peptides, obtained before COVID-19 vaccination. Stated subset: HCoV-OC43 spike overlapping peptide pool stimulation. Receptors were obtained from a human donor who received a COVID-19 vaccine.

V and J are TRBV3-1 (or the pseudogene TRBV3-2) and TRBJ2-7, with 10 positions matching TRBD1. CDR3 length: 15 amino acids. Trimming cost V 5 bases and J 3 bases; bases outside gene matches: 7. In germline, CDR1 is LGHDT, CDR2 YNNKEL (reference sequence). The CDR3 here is CASSSSGTGDYEQYF. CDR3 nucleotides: TGTGCCAGCAGCTCTTCCGGGACAGGGGACTACGAGCAGTACTTC.

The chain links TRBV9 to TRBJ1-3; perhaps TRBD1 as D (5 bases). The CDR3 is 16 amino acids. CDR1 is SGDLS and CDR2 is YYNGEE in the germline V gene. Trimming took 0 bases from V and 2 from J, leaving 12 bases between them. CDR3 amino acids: CASSVDLGTAGNTIYF. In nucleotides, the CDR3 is TGTGCCAGCAGCGTAGACTTGGGGACGGCTGGAAACACCATATATTTT.

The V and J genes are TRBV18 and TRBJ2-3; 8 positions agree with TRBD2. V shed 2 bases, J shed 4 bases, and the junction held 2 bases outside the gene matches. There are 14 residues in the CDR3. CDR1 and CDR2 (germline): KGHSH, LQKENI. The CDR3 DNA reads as TGTGCCAGCTCACCAATTAGCGGGGCAGATACGCAGTATTTT. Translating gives CASSPISGADTQYF.

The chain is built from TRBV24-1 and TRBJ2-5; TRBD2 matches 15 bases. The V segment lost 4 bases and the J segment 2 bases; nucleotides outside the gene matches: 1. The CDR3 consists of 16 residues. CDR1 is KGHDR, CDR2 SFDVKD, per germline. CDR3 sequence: CATSEGLAGGQETQYF. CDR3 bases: TGTGCCACCAGTGAGGGACTAGCGGGGGGTCAAGAGACCCAGTACTTC.

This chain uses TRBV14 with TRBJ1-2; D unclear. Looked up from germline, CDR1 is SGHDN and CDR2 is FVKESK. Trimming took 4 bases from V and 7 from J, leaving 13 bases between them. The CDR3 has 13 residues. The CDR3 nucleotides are TGTGCCAGCAGCCCCCGGACCGGATCTGGCTACACCTTC. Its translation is CASSPRTGSGYTF.

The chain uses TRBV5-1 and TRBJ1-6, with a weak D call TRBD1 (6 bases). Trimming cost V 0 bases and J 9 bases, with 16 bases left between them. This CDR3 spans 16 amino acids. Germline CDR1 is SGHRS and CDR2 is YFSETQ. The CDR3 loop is CASSLGGTGHGSPLHF. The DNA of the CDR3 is TGCGCCAGCAGCTTGGGGGGCACAGGGCACGGTTCACCCCTCCACTTT.

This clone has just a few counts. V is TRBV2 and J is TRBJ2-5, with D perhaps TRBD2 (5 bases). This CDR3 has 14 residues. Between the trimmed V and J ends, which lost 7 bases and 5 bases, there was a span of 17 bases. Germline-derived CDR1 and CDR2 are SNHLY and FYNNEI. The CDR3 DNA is TGTGCCAGCATTTTAGACTACAGCGAGGAGACCCAGTACTTC. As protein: CASILDYSEETQYF.

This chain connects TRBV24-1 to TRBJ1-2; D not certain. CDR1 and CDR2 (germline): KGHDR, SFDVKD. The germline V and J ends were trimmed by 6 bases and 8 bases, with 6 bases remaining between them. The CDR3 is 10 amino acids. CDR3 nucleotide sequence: TGTGCCACCAGTCTGCGCGGCTACACCTTC. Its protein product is CATSLRGYTF.

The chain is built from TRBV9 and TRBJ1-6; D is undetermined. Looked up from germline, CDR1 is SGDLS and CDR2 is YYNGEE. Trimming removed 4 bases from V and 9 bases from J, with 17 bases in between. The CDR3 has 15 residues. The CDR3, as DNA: TGTGCCAGCAGCTCCCCCCAGAGCAATGGTTCACCCCTCCACTTT. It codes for CASSSPQSNGSPLHF.

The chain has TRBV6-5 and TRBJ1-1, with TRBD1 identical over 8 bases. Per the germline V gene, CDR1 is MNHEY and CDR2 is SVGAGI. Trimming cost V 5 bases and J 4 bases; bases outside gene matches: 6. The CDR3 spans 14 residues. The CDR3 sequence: CASSRDRGSTEAFF. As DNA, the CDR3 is TGTGCCAGCAGTAGAGACAGGGGAAGCACTGAAGCTTTCTTT.